Listed here are 20 T cell receptor beta chains from one sample, sequenced in a study of cytomegalovirus exposure and HLA in healthy donors. The PCR had 60 Vbeta and 13 Jbeta primers. The repertoire was sequenced with immunoSEQ multiplex PCR; TCRdb's copy has only in-frame clones and lacks some. Here the sample spans about 94,000 clones, just under 80% being singletons. Material: PBMCs. The receptor set was obtained from a woman in her thirties or forties in good health and CMV-seronegative.

The chain couples TRBV6-4 to TRBJ2-1; tentatively, D is TRBD2 (6 bases). The V and J ends lost 2 bases and 2 bases respectively, with 13 bases between them. Germline lookup yields CDR1 MRHNA and CDR2 SNTAGT. The CDR3 runs 16 residues. The DNA for the CDR3 is TGTGCCAGCAGTGACCAAGGCGGGGCTACCTACAATGAGCAGTTCTTC. Protein sequence: CASSDQGGATYNEQFF.

V and J are TRBV27 and TRBJ1-1, with D maybe TRBD1 (6 bases). This CDR3 comprises 18 residues. Germline values: CDR1 MNHEY, CDR2 SMNVEV (reference sequence). V dropped 4 bases and J dropped 1 base, with 22 bases sitting between them. CDR3 loop: CASSSPRGGASWNTEAFF. Here the CDR3 DNA reads TGTGCCAGCAGTTCGCCTAGGGGGGGCGCTTCGTGGAACACTGAAGCTTTCTTT.

V and J are TRBV6-1 and TRBJ1-3, with TRBD1 matching over 7 bases. The CDR3 consists of 14 residues. Trimming took 6 bases from V and 1 from J; bases not matched to a gene: 3. The germline V gene has CDR1 MNHNS and CDR2 SASEGT. The CDR3 bases are TGTGCCAGCAGCCGACAGGGTTCTGGAAACACCATATATTTT. Encoded protein: CASSRQGSGNTIYF.

This sequence joins TRBV30 and TRBJ2-5; 15 nucleotides agree with TRBD2. Per the germline V gene, CDR1 is GTSNPN and CDR2 is SVGIG (reference sequence). V was clipped by 0 bases and J by 5 bases; unmatched bases: 10. The CDR3 contains 18 residues. The CDR3 bases are TGTGCCTGGAGTGTCTCCGGGACTAGCGGGGGGCCGGGTGAGACCCAGTACTTC. Translated, it gives CAWSVSGTSGGPGETQYF.

The chain recombines TRBV7-3 with TRBJ2-1, with D hard to call. Per the germline V gene, CDR1 is SGHTA and CDR2 is FQGTGA. V gave up 3 bases and J gave up 5 bases, with 8 bases separating them. The CDR3 is 13 residues long. The CDR3 region has the DNA TGTGCCAGCAGCTTTGGCAGAAACAATGAGCAGTTCTTC. Translating gives CASSFGRNNEQFF.

This clone was picked up one time. This chain connects TRBV28 to TRBJ1-5; TRBD1 matches at 8 bases. CDR3 length: 15 residues. Trimming removed 6 bases from V and 6 bases from J; junction bases left unmatched: 10. In germline, CDR1 is MDHEN, CDR2 SYDVKM. The CDR3 sequence is CASSPPDRGSQPQHF. CDR3 in DNA: TGTGCCAGCAGCCCCCCCGACAGGGGTAGTCAGCCCCAGCATTTT.

The J gene is TRBJ2-3, the V gene TRBV9, with 15 bases aligning to TRBD2. Germline CDR1 SGDLS, CDR2 YYNGEE. The V gene end was trimmed by 3 bases and the J gene end by 6 bases; junction bases not matched to a gene: 8. The CDR3 is 17 amino acids. The CDR3: CASSGGTSGGIHDTQYF. The DNA for the CDR3 is TGTGCCAGCAGCGGAGGGACTAGCGGGGGGATTCATGATACGCAGTATTTT.

The J gene is TRBJ1-6, the V gene TRBV5-1, with 7 bases that match TRBD1. The trim removed 7 bases at V and 7 bases at J, leaving 11 bases unmatched. This CDR3 comprises 15 residues. From germline, CDR1 is SGHRS and CDR2 YFSETQ. In DNA form, the CDR3 reads TGCGCCAGCTGCCATACCGGGACAGAAAATTCACCCCTCCACTTT. Translation gives CASCHTGTENSPLHF.

The rearrangement uses TRBV5-1 and TRBJ2-1; TRBD1 aligns across 8 bases. In germline, CDR1 is SGHRS, CDR2 YFSETQ. This CDR3 is 16 amino acids long. The V gene end was trimmed by 0 bases and the J gene end by 6 bases; junction bases not matched to a gene: 8. CDR3 coding DNA: TGCGCCAGCAGCTTGGCGGACAGGGCAGGGAGCAATGAGCAGTTCTTC. Residues: CASSLADRAGSNEQFF. Full variable domain (remainder filled in from reference TRBV5-1 and TRBJ2-1): KAGVTQTPRYLIKTRGQQVTLSCSPISGHRSVSWYQQTPGQGLQFLFEYFSETQRNKGNFPGRFSGRQFSNSRSEMNVSTLELGDSALYLCASSLADRAGSNEQFFGPGTRLTVL.

This chain uses TRBV7-8 with TRBJ1-6; 8 nucleotides align to TRBD1. Germline CDR1 and CDR2: SGHVS and FQNEAQ. V was pared by 6 bases and J by 9 bases, with 4 bases of the junction left unmatched. There are 13 residues in the CDR3. Here the CDR3 DNA reads TGTGCCAGCAGAACTCAGGGGGCTTCACCCCTCCACTTT. It specifies CASRTQGASPLHF.

The chain carries TRBV18 and TRBJ2-2; D gene uncertain. V was trimmed by 3 bases and J by 3 bases, leaving 5 bases between them. The CDR3 runs to 13 residues. In germline, CDR1 is KGHSH, CDR2 LQKENI. CDR3 coding DNA: TGTGCCAGCTCACCTCAGGACACCGGGGAGCTGTTTTTT. Its protein product is CASSPQDTGELFF.

The gene calls are TRBV7-3 and TRBJ2-1; D not resolved. Trimming stripped 6 bases from V and 5 bases from J, with 11 bases between. CDR1 and CDR2 from the germline V gene are SGHTA and FQGTGA. The CDR3 is 13 residues long. The CDR3 DNA sequence: TGTGCCAGCAGTCCGTCTAGAGACAATGAGCAGTTCTTC. Translating it yields CASSPSRDNEQFF.

The chain employs TRBV9 and TRBJ1-2, with TRBD1 matching over 9 bases. V trimming: 4 bases; J trimming: 6 bases; junction bases outside the gene matches: 4. CDR3 length: 13 amino acids. Germline CDR1 SGDLS, CDR2 YYNGEE. CDR3: CASSPRTGDGYTF. The CDR3 nucleotides read TGTGCCAGCAGCCCCCGGACAGGGGATGGCTACACCTTC. Together with reference TRBV9 and TRBJ1-2, the CDR3 gives the full variable domain: DSGVTQTPKHLITATGQRVTLRCSPRSGDLSVYWYQQSLDQGLQFLIQYYNGEERAKGNILERFSAQQFPDLHSELNLSSLELGDSALYFCASSPRTGDGYTFGSGTRLTVV.

The count of this clone is one. The V gene is TRBV19, the J gene TRBJ2-3; D might be TRBD2 (7 bases). Germline assignment: CDR1 LNHDA and CDR2 SQIVND (reference sequence). Deletions cut 3 bases from V and 14 bases from J, with 21 bases between. The CDR3 is made up of 14 amino acids. In nucleotides, the CDR3 is TGTGCCAGTAGTATCGAGCAGAGGGGGGGTTTCAGGTATTTT. Translating it yields CASSIEQRGGFRYF.

This clone was counted between two and nine times. The chain recombines TRBV6-5 with TRBJ2-7; 9 nucleotides align to TRBD1. Trimming cost V 10 bases and J 4 bases; bases outside gene matches: 11. The CDR3 runs to 14 residues. Germline values: CDR1 MNHEY, CDR2 SVGAGI. In DNA, the CDR3 is TGTGCCACCTCACCCGGGACAGGGAATTACGAGCAGTACTTC. Translated, it gives CATSPGTGNYEQYF.

The chain employs TRBV9 and TRBJ1-2, with D possibly matching TRBD1 (6 bases). CDR3 size: 15 residues. From germline, CDR1 is SGDLS and CDR2 YYNGEE. Deletions cut 0 bases from V and 4 bases from J, with 13 bases between. The CDR3 DNA follows: TGTGCCAGCAGCGTAGAGGCAAAGGGGGTCTATGGCTACACCTTC. Protein sequence: CASSVEAKGVYGYTF. Full variable domain (remainder filled in from reference TRBV9 and TRBJ1-2): DSGVTQTPKHLITATGQRVTLRCSPRSGDLSVYWYQQSLDQGLQFLIQYYNGEERAKGNILERFSAQQFPDLHSELNLSSLELGDSALYFCASSVEAKGVYGYTFGSGTRLTVV.

This clone was counted a single time. The sample carries other DNA sequences with the same CDR3. The V gene is TRBV19, the J gene TRBJ1-3; D is undetermined. V lost 3 bases and J lost 4, with 4 bases in between. Germline CDR1 is LNHDA and CDR2 is SQIVND (reference sequence). The CDR3 consists of 12 residues. The CDR3 DNA follows: TGTGCCAGTAGTATCTCCGGAAACACCATATATTTT. Protein sequence: CASSISGNTIYF.

This clone was found once. The chain joins TRBV2 to TRBJ1-1, with TRBD1 identical over 9 bases. After removal of 8 bases from V and 5 bases from J, the junction contained 12 bases not matched to a gene. CDR3 size: 15 residues. The germline gives CDR1 SNHLY, CDR2 FYNNEI. CDR3 loop: CASDRLQGAGTEAFF. The CDR3 region has the DNA TGTGCCAGCGATCGGTTACAGGGGGCAGGTACTGAAGCTTTCTTT.

The chain is built from TRBV2 and TRBJ2-2; a weak D match, TRBD1 (6 bases). CDR3 length: 14 residues. CDR1 and CDR2 (germline): SNHLY, FYNNEI. The V gene lost 8 bases and the J gene lost 6 bases, with 16 bases spanning the gap. Written as DNA, the CDR3 is TGTGCCAGCGGGATACTTACAGGGTCCGGGGAGCTGTTTTTT. Encoded protein: CASGILTGSGELFF.

This chain uses TRBV19 with TRBJ1-2; D ambiguous. V was pared by 3 bases and J by 7 bases, with 15 bases between. The germline CDR1 and CDR2 sequences are LNHDA and SQIVND (reference sequence). The CDR3 spans 14 residues. The CDR3 is CASSIEESRGGYTF. CDR3 nucleotide sequence: TGTGCCAGTAGTATTGAGGAGAGCCGGGGTGGCTACACCTTC.